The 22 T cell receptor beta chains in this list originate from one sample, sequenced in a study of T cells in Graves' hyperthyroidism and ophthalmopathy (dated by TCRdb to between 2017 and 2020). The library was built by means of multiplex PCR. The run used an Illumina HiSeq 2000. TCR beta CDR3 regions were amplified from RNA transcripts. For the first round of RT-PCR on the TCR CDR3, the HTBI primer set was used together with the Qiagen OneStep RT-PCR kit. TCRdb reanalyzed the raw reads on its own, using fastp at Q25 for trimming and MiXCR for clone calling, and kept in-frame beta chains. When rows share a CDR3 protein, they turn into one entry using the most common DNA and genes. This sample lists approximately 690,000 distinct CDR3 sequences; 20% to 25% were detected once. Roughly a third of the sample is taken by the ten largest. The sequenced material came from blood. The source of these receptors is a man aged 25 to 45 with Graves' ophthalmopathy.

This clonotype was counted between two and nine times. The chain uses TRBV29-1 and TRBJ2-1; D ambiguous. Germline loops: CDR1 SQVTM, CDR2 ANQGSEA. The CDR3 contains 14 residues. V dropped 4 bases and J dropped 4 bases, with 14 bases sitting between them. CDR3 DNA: TGCAGCGTTGTAACCGGCTTTCGTTACAATGAGCAGTTCTTC. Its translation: CSVVTGFRYNEQFF.

This CDR3 reads CASSQRTGDYEQYF. The CDR3 DNA reads TGTGCCAGCAGCCAGCGGACAGGGGACTACGAGCAGTACTTC. This sequence joins TRBV5-4 and TRBJ2-7, with 9 bases matching TRBD1. The CDR3 sequence is 14 residues long. With 4 bases clipped from V and 3 bases from J, the junction kept 5 bases outside the gene matches. Germline V lookup: CDR1 SGHNT, CDR2 YYREEE (reference sequence).

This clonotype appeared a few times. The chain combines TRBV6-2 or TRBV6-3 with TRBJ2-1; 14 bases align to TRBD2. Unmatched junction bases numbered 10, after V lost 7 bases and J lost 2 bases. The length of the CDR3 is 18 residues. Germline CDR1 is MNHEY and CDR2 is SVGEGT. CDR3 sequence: CASTNRLAGGPAYNEQFF. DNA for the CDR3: TGTGCCAGCACCAACCGACTAGCGGGAGGGCCCGCCTACAATGAGCAGTTCTTC.

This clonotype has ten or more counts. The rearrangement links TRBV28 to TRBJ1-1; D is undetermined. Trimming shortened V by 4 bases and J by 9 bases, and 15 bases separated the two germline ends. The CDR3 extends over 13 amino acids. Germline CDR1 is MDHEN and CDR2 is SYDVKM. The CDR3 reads CASSSVSGYKAFF. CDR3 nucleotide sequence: TGTGCCAGCAGTTCCGTCTCTGGGTATAAAGCTTTCTTT.

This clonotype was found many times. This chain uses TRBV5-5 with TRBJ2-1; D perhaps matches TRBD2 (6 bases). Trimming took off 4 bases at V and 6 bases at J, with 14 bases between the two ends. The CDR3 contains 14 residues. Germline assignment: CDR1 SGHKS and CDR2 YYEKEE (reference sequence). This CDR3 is CASSPDPGGNEQFF. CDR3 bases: TGTGCCAGCAGCCCGGACCCCGGGGGCAATGAGCAGTTCTTC.

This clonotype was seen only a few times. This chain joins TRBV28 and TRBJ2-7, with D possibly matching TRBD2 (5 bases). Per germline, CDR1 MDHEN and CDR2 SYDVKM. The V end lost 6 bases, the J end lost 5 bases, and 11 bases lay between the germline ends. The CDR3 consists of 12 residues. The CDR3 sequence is CASRGSSNEQYF. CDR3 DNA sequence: TGTGCCAGCAGGGGGAGCTCAAACGAGCAGTACTTC.

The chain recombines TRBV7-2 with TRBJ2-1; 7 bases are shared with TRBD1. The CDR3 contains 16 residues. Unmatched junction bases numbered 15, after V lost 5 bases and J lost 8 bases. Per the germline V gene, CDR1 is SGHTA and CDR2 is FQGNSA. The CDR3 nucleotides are TGTGCCAGCAGCCACGCCGTAGCAGGGGGTATCTATGAGCAGTTCTTC. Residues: CASSHAVAGGIYEQFF.

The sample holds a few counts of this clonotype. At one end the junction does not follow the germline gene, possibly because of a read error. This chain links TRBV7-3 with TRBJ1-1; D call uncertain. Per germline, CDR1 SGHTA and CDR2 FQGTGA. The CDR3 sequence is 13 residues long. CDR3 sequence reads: CASSESSGTEAFF. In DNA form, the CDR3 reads TGCGCCAGCAGTGAATCCTCGGGTACTGAAGCTTTCTTT.

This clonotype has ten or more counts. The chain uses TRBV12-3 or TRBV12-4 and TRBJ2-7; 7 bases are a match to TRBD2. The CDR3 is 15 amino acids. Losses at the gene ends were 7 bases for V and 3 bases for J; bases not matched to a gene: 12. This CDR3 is CASTLQAGLNYEQYF. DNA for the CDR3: TGTGCCAGCACCCTTCAAGCGGGGCTGAACTACGAGCAGTACTTC.

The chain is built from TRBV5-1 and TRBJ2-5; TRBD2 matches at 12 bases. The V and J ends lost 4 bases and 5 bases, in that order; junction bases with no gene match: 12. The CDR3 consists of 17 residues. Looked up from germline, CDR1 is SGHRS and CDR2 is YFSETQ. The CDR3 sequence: CASSLLLAGGLEETQYF. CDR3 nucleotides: TGCGCCAGCAGCCTCTTGCTAGCGGGAGGGCTGGAGGAGACCCAGTACTTC.

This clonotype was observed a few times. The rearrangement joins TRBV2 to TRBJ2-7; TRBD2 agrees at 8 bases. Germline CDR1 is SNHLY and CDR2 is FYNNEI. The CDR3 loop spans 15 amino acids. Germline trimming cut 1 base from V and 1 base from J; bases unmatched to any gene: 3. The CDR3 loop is CASSEVSGKSYEQYF. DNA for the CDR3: TGTGCCAGCAGTGAAGTTAGCGGGAAATCCTACGAGCAGTACTTC.

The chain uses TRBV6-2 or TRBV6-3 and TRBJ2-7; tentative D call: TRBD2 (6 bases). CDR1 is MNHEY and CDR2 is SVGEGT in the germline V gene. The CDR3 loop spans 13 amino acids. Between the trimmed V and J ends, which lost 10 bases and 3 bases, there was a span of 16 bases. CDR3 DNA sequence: TGTGCCACCCGATTCGGGGGTGGCTACGAGCAGTACTTC. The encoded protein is CATRFGGGYEQYF.

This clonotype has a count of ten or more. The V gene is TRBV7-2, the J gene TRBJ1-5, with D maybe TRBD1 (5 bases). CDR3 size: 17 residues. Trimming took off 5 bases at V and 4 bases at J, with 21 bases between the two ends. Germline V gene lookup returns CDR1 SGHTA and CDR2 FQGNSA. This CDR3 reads CASSPEPGRGLNQPQHF. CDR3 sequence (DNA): TGTGCCAGCAGCCCGGAACCGGGACGGGGATTGAATCAGCCCCAGCATTTT.

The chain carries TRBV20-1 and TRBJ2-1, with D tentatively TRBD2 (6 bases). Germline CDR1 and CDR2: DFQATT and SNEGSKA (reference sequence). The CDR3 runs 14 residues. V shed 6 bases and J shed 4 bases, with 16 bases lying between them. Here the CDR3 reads CSARPGLLYNEQFF. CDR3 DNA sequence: TGCAGTGCCCGGCCGGGACTTCTTTACAATGAGCAGTTCTTC.

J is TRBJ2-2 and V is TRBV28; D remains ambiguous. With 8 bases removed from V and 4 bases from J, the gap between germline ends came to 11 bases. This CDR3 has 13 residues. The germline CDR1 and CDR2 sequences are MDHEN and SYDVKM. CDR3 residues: CASSGAVTGELFF. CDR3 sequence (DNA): TGTGCCAGCTCAGGCGCGGTCACCGGGGAGCTGTTTTTT.

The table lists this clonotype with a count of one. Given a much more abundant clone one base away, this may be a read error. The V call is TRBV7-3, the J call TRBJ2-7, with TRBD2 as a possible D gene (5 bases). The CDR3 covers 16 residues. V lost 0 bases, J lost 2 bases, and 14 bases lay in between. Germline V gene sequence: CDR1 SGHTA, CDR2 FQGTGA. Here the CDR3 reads CASSLTMPAAPYEQYF. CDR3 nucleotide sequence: TGTGCCAGCAGCTTAACAATGCCAGCGGCCCCCTACGAGCAGTACTTC.

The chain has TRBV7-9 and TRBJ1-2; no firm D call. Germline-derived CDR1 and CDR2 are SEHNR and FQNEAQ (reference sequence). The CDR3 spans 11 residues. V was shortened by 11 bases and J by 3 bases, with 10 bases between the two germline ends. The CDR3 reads CAVRDYYGYTF. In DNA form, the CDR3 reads TGTGCCGTACGGGATTACTATGGCTACACCTTC.

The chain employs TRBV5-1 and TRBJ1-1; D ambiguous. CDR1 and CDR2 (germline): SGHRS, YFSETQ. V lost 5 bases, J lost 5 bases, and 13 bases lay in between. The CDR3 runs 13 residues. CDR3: CASSMTRATEAFF. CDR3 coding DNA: TGCGCCAGCAGTATGACACGGGCGACTGAAGCTTTCTTT.

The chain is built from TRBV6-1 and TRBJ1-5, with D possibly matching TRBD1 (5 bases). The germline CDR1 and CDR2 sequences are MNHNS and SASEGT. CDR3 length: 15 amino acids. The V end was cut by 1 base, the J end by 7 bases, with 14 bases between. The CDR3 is CASSEGTGTRQPQHF. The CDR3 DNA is TGTGCCAGCAGTGAAGGAACAGGAACCAGACAGCCCCAGCATTTT.

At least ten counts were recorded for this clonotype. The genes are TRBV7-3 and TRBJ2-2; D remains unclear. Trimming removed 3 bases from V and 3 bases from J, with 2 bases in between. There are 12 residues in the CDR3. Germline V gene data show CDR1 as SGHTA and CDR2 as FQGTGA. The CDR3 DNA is TGTGCCAGCAGCTTTGACACCGGGGAGCTGTTTTTT. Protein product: CASSFDTGELFF.

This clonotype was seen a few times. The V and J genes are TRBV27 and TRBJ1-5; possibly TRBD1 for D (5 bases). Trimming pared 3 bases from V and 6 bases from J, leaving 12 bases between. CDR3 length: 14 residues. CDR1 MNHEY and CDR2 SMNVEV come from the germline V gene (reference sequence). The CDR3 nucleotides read TGTGCCAGCAGTTTTTCGATTCAGGGTCAGCCCCAGCATTTT. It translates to CASSFSIQGQPQHF.

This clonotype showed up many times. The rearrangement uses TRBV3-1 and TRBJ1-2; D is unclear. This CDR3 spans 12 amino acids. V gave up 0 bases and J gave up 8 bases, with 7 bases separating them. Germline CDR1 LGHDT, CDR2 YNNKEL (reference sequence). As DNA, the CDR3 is TGTGCCAGCAGCCAAGAACATGGCGGCTACACCTTC. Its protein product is CASSQEHGGYTF.